The source of this T cell receptor (beta chain) is a study of radiation and T cells in renal cell carcinoma. Germline V gives CDR1 ENHRY, CDR2 SYGVKD. This CDR3 has 15 amino acids. Trimming left V 6 bases short and J 0 bases short, with 13 bases between. The time point was: blood 4 weeks post-SBRT, at nephrectomy. Treatment described: 15 Gy SBRT to primary tumor, nephrectomy 4 weeks later. Radiation-treated patients gave blood at baseline, week 2 and week 4. TCRdb's copy holds only in-frame clones and misses some; the assay was immunoSEQ multiplex PCR. This table holds 120,000 to 150,000 clones, approximately 86% found once.

The chain couples TRBV10-3 to TRBJ2-3, with D perhaps given as TRBD1 or TRBD2 (6 bases each). The TCR comes from a woman aged 50 to 60 with renal cell carcinoma. The material sequenced was blood, taken from a patient whose treatment included radiotherapy and nephrectomy. CDR3 loop: CAISGVGGSTDTQYF. In nucleotides, the CDR3 is TGTGCCATCAGCGGAGTGGGGGGCAGCACAGATACGCAGTATTTT.